A single sample gave rise to the 25 T cell receptor beta chains below, sequenced in a study of response to subunit inactivated influenza vaccine. TCRdb processed the RT-PCR reads anew with MiXCR; each CDR3 protein has one entry. In the table there are hundreds of thousands of distinct CDR3 sequences, 10% to 15% of which are singletons. Sequences were derived from non-naive T cells sorted from PBMCs, sampled less than 15 days before vaccination. The receptors were sampled from a man between 50 and 59 years old who received an inactivated influenza vaccine.

This clonotype was recorded a few times. The rearrangement uses TRBV7-9 and TRBJ1-5, with D possibly being TRBD1 (5 bases). Germline V CDR1 and CDR2: SEHNR, FQNEAQ (reference sequence). Trimming removed 1 base at V and 4 bases at J, with 14 bases between. The CDR3 totals 16 residues. The CDR3, as DNA: TGTGCCAGCAGCTTAGATTGGCAGGGCTCAAATCAGCCCCAGCATTTT. Protein sequence: CASSLDWQGSNQPQHF.

This clonotype appeared many times. The chain combines TRBV4-1 with TRBJ1-4; tentative D call: TRBD1 (5 bases). V lost 2 bases and J lost 4, with 11 bases in between. Germline assignment: CDR1 MGHRA and CDR2 YSYEKL. The CDR3 runs to 15 residues. This chain's CDR3 is CASSQSGTGNEKLFF. The CDR3 bases are TGCGCCAGCAGCCAATCCGGGACCGGTAATGAAAAACTGTTTTTT.

Only a few counts were recorded for this clonotype. This rearrangement joins TRBV7-9 to TRBJ1-3; a weak D match, TRBD1 (5 bases). Germline CDR1 SEHNR, CDR2 FQNEAQ (reference sequence). V shed 0 bases and J shed 3 bases, with 9 bases lying between them. The CDR3 extends over 15 amino acids. In nucleotides, the CDR3 is TGTGCCAGCAGCTTAGCGAGAGGGGATGGAAACACCATATATTTT. Amino acids: CASSLARGDGNTIYF.

This sequence joins TRBV28 and TRBJ2-1, with D perhaps matching TRBD1 (6 bases). CDR3 length equals 15 residues. The germline V and J ends were trimmed by 6 bases and 0 bases, with 12 bases remaining between them. CDR1 is MDHEN and CDR2 is SYDVKM in the germline V gene. CDR3 sequence (DNA): TGTGCCAGCAGGAAGGACAGCCGCTCCTACAATGAGCAGTTCTTC. Amino acid sequence: CASRKDSRSYNEQFF.

This clonotype was detected only a few times. This chain connects TRBV20-1 to TRBJ2-1; TRBD2 is a possible D gene (6 bases). Germline CDR1 reads DFQATT; CDR2 reads SNEGSKA (reference sequence). The length of the CDR3 is 14 residues. The CDR3 coding sequence is TGCACCGCTAGAGGGGAGGCCACCTACAATGAGCAGTTCTTC. Amino acid sequence: CTARGEATYNEQFF.

This clonotype was seen only a few times. The gene calls are TRBV11-2 and TRBJ2-1; D is uncertain. Trimming left V 0 bases short and J 9 bases short, with 15 bases between. The CDR3 length is 15 residues. The germline gives CDR1 SGHAT, CDR2 FQNNGV. The CDR3, as DNA: TGTGCCAGCAGCTTAGAGGCCAGTGTGAGGAGTGAGCAGTTCTTC. As protein: CASSLEASVRSEQFF.

This clonotype showed up just a few times. The chain is built from TRBV29-1 and TRBJ2-7, with D possibly TRBD1 on 5 matching bases. Trimming took off 6 bases at V and 3 bases at J, with 21 bases between the two ends. Germline CDR1 is SQVTM and CDR2 is ANQGSEA. The CDR3 runs to 15 residues. The CDR3 protein is CSVVRVQGTDYEQYF. DNA of the CDR3: TGCAGCGTCGTGAGAGTCCAGGGCACGGACTACGAGCAGTACTTC.

This clonotype has only a few counts. This sequence joins TRBV3-1 and TRBJ2-7, with TRBD2 as a possible D gene (5 bases). V lost 2 bases to trimming and J lost 6 bases, with 20 bases between them. This CDR3 comprises 16 residues. Germline V gives CDR1 LGHDT, CDR2 YNNKEL (reference sequence). This chain's CDR3 is CASSQPLGAKRSEQYF. CDR3 nucleotide sequence: TGTGCCAGCAGCCAACCACTAGGTGCCAAGCGCTCCGAGCAGTACTTC.

V is TRBV4-2 and J is TRBJ2-1, with 11 nucleotides matching TRBD2. The CDR3 runs to 16 residues. V lost 1 base to trimming and J lost 8 bases; unmatched junction nucleotides: 7. Looked up from germline, CDR1 is LGHNA and CDR2 is YNFKEQ. CDR3 residues: CASSQVVTSGSDEQFF. CDR3 nucleotide sequence: TGTGCCAGCAGCCAAGTAGTCACTAGCGGGAGCGATGAGCAGTTCTTC.

This clonotype turned up a few times. DNA for the CDR3: TGCAGCGTTGAAAGGACTAGCGGCACTAGCACAGATACGCAGTATTTT. As protein: CSVERTSGTSTDTQYF. The chain recombines TRBV29-1 with TRBJ2-3, with 10 bases that match TRBD2. With V trimmed by 2 bases and J by 0 bases, 5 bases remained unmatched. This CDR3 has 16 amino acids. Germline V gene data show CDR1 as SQVTM and CDR2 as ANQGSEA.

This clonotype was picked up a small number of times. The rearrangement links TRBV28 to TRBJ2-2; weak D call: TRBD2 (6 bases). V lost 7 bases, J lost 5 bases, and 11 bases lay in between. CDR1 and CDR2 from the germline V gene are MDHEN and SYDVKM. This CDR3 spans 13 amino acids. This chain's CDR3 is CASTPGGTGELFF. CDR3 DNA sequence: TGTGCCAGCACCCCTGGGGGGACCGGGGAGCTGTTTTTT.

The chain links TRBV29-1 to TRBJ1-2; 7 nucleotides agree with TRBD1. Germline V gene sequence: CDR1 SQVTM, CDR2 ANQGSEA. The J segment lost 4 bases and the V segment lost 6 bases, leaving 8 bases of the junction unmatched. The CDR3 has 13 amino acids. The CDR3 region has the DNA TGCAGCGTCCTGGGACAGTCTTTCTATGGCTACACCTTC. As protein: CSVLGQSFYGYTF.

The chain links TRBV18 to TRBJ2-1; no reliable D call. Germline loops: CDR1 KGHSH, CDR2 LQKENI. V was shortened by 2 bases and J by 2 bases, with 10 bases between the two germline ends. There are 15 residues in the CDR3. The DNA for the CDR3 is TGTGCCAGCTCACCATTAGGCCCGCCCTACAATGAGCAGTTCTTC. Translated: CASSPLGPPYNEQFF.

Ten or more counts support this clonotype. The CDR3 loop is CASRLVQGSVSEQYF. The DNA for the CDR3 is TGTGCCAGCAGACTAGTACAGGGGTCGGTGTCCGAGCAGTACTTC. This chain connects TRBV28 to TRBJ2-7; 7 bases are a match to TRBD1. The length of the CDR3 is 15 residues. CDR1 is MDHEN and CDR2 is SYDVKM in the germline V gene. J lost 6 bases, V lost 6 bases, and 14 bases had no gene match.

This clonotype came up once. The rearrangement joins TRBV5-1 to TRBJ2-3, with D possibly TRBD1 on 5 matching bases. CDR3 length equals 12 residues. Germline V CDR1 and CDR2: SGHRS, YFSETQ. The V end was cut by 5 bases, the J end by 4 bases, with 8 bases between. The CDR3: CASRVTADTQYF. In DNA form, the CDR3 reads TGCGCCAGCAGGGTGACAGCAGATACGCAGTATTTT.

The CDR3: CASSPRMGGHPGITDTQYF. Written as DNA, the CDR3 is TGCGCCAGCAGCCCAAGAATGGGGGGACACCCGGGAATCACAGATACGCAGTATTTT. V and J are TRBV4-1 and TRBJ2-3; perhaps D is TRBD1 or TRBD2 (6 bases each). Trimming left V 4 bases short and J 2 bases short, with 25 bases between. The CDR3 totals 19 residues. Germline loops: CDR1 MGHRA, CDR2 YSYEKL.

The CDR3 loop is CSVDRSSYNEQFF. The CDR3 DNA is TGCAGCGTTGACAGGAGCTCCTACAATGAGCAGTTCTTC. The chain combines TRBV29-1 with TRBJ2-1; D not certain. From germline, CDR1 is SQVTM and CDR2 ANQGSEA. V was cut by 3 bases and J by 0 bases, with 6 bases left in between. This CDR3 has 13 residues.

This clonotype was observed a few times. This chain uses TRBV5-1 with TRBJ2-5; 7 nucleotides agree with TRBD1. The ends lost 4 bases at V and 1 base at J; junction bases unmatched: 4. There are 14 residues in the CDR3. From germline, CDR1 is SGHRS and CDR2 YFSETQ. Here the CDR3 reads CASSETGFQETQYF. The CDR3 nucleotides read TGCGCCAGCAGCGAGACAGGGTTCCAAGAGACCCAGTACTTC.

This clonotype appeared a few times. The CDR3 sequence: CASSPGLQTGELFF. DNA for the CDR3: TGTGCCAGCAGCCCGGGACTACAAACCGGGGAGCTGTTTTTT. The V call is TRBV6-2 or TRBV6-3, the J call TRBJ2-2; TRBD2 aligns across 7 bases. Germline assignment: CDR1 MNHEY and CDR2 SVGEGT. This CDR3 region has 14 residues. With V trimmed by 6 bases and J by 5 bases, 6 bases remained unmatched.

This chain links TRBV5-1 with TRBJ2-3, with a tentative D call TRBD2 (7 bases). V gave up 4 bases and J gave up 1 base, with 16 bases separating them. The CDR3 totals 16 residues. Germline CDR1 is SGHRS and CDR2 is YFSETQ. The CDR3 DNA sequence: TGCGCCAGCAGCCCCCGGGGGGCTCTAGGCACAGATACGCAGTATTTT. Its translation is CASSPRGALGTDTQYF.

The table lists this clonotype with many counts. J is TRBJ2-3 and V is TRBV5-6, with D hard to call. This CDR3 spans 11 amino acids. V lost 2 bases and J lost 5, with 3 bases in between. The germline gives CDR1 SGHDT, CDR2 YYEEEE. The DNA of the CDR3 is TGTGCCAGCAGCTTTCAAGATACGCAGTATTTT. Translated: CASSFQDTQYF.

This sequence joins TRBV12-3 or TRBV12-4 and TRBJ2-7; the D gene is possibly TRBD1 (5 bases). The V and J ends lost 8 bases and 7 bases respectively, with 15 bases between them. There are 12 residues in the CDR3. The CDR3 sequence: CASGRVSMEQYF. DNA for the CDR3: TGTGCCAGCGGCAGGGTCTCTATGGAGCAGTACTTC.

The chain recombines TRBV5-5 with TRBJ2-1; 11 bases fit TRBD2. The V and J ends lost 0 bases and 2 bases, in that order; junction bases with no gene match: 1. The CDR3 spans 16 residues. CDR1 is SGHKS and CDR2 is YYEKEE in the germline V gene (reference sequence). The DNA for the CDR3 is TGTGCCAGCAGCTTGGTAGCGGGGGGGACCTACAATGAGCAGTTCTTC. Its translation: CASSLVAGGTYNEQFF.

This clonotype was recorded a few times. The chain joins TRBV7-2 to TRBJ2-3, with D perhaps matching TRBD1 (5 bases). V was shortened by 5 bases and J by 1 base, with 19 bases between the two germline ends. CDR1 is SGHTA and CDR2 is FQGNSA in the germline V gene. The CDR3 extends over 17 amino acids. CDR3 residues: CASSPDLIGAGTDTQYF. Here the CDR3 DNA reads TGTGCCAGCAGCCCCGACCTTATTGGGGCCGGCACAGATACGCAGTATTTT.

In its sample, this clonotype was seen a few times. CDR3 in amino acids: CASSPHSTSGRYWGHEQFF. In nucleotides, the CDR3 is TGTGCCAGCAGCCCGCACTCGACTAGCGGGAGGTACTGGGGCCATGAGCAGTTCTTC. This chain connects TRBV4-2 to TRBJ2-1, with TRBD2 identical over 13 bases. J was trimmed by 8 bases and V by 4 bases; bases with no gene match: 17. Germline CDR1 reads LGHNA; CDR2 reads YNFKEQ. The CDR3 runs to 19 residues.